This entry is about one T cell receptor beta chain. The antigen remains undetermined. The data belong to a study of cytomegalovirus exposure and HLA in healthy donors. Study context: Around 180 million T cells yielded 100 million or so unique TCR beta sequences, as an earlier analysis found.

The CDR3 contains 17 residues. J lost 3 bases, V lost 5 bases, and 13 bases had no gene match. Germline assignment: CDR1 SNHLY and CDR2 FYNNEI. This PCR relied on a set of 60 Vbeta primers and 13 Jbeta primers. The repertoire was sequenced with immunoSEQ multiplex PCR; TCRdb's copy has only in-frame clones and lacks some. This table holds approximately 140,000 clones, 70% to 80% found once. Study-wide points: Equally common other TCR beta chains were less clonally expanded than HLA-associated ones, a later analysis found. The authors later found most CMV-associated TCR beta chains appeared HLA-restricted. Association of a missense DCLRE1C variant with TCR beta V- and J-gene trimming was reported in a later analysis.

The gene calls are TRBV2 and TRBJ1-1, with 9 bases lining up with TRBD1. The origin of this receptor is a woman aged 45-59 years in good health and CMV-seronegative. The material sequenced was PBMCs. The CDR3 protein is CASSLRGQGVADTEAFF. The CDR3 bases are TGTGCCAGCAGTCTTCGGGGACAGGGTGTTGCAGACACTGAAGCTTTCTTT.